A selection of T cell receptor beta chains follows, all from one sample in a study of blood T cell repertoires in COVID-19. Sequencing used immunoSEQ multiplex PCR; TCRdb keeps in-frame clones, though not all of them. In the table there are 100,000 to 150,000 clones, roughly four fifths of which are singletons. Sequenced sample: peripheral blood. These receptors originate from a man aged 55 to 70 with acute or convalescent COVID-19. Both conserved end residues are part of each CDR3. D genes are given only for firm matches. Size is omitted from some rows. Given values are once, few, many or a class for expanded clones.

>TRBV19|TRBJ2-2|-|TRBD1
TGTGCCAGTAGGAGTCACAGGGGAACCGGGTGGGAGCTGTTTTTT
CASRSHRGTGWELFF
>TRBV2|TRBJ1-2|-|-
TGTGCCAGCAGTCCGTCCGCGGATTTTAACTATGGCTACACCTTC
CASSPSADFNYGYTF
>TRBV25-1|TRBJ1-1|-|TRBD1
TGTGCCAGCAGTGAGGACAGGGGGCACACTGAAGCTTTCTTT
CASSEDRGHTEAFF
>TRBV4-1|TRBJ2-2|-|-
TGCGCCAGCAGCCAAGTCGGACTTGGCGGGCCCGTTGGGGGGGAGCTGTTTTTT
CASSQVGLGGPVGGELFF
>TRBV18|TRBJ1-6|-|-
TGTGCCAGCTCACCACCGACCCTCCTAGGAGGGAATTCACCCCTCCACTTT
CASSPPTLLGGNSPLHF
>TRBV28|TRBJ2-7|once|-
TGTGCCAGCGGGGACCGCCGGGGGTCTTTCGAGCAGTACTTC
CASGDRRGSFEQYF
>TRBV7-8|TRBJ1-2|-|-
TGTGCCAGCAGCTTACCGCCCGGGGGAGGATATGGCTACACCTTC
CASSLPPGGGYGYTF
>TRBV5-1|TRBJ1-2|once|TRBD1
TGCGCCAGCAGCTTGGCCAGGGGGGAGGATGGCTACACCTTC
CASSLARGEDGYTF
>TRBV19|TRBJ1-1|few|TRBD1
TGTGCCACCCTAGGACAGGGTAGATCTGAAGCTTTCTTT
CATLGQGRSEAFF
>TRBV27|TRBJ1-1|-|TRBD1
TGTGCCAGCAGTTTCTTGGGACAGCCCTCTGAAGCTTTCTTT
CASSFLGQPSEAFF
>TRBV2|TRBJ2-7|-|TRBD2
TGTGCCAGCCGTTCGGGACTAGCGAATTACGAGCAGTACTTC
CASRSGLANYEQYF
>TRBV6-2/TRBV6-3|TRBJ1-4|-|TRBD1
TGTGCCAGCAGTTACTACAGGGGGAATGAAAAACTGTTTTTT
CASSYYRGNEKLFF
>TRBV2|TRBJ2-7|few|-
TGTGCCAGCGGTGGACGGAGCCGTGGTGAGCAGTACTTC
CASGGRSRGEQYF
>TRBV5-1|TRBJ2-2|-|-
TGCGCCAGCAGCTTGGTAGGCTTGGGGACAACTTTCACCGGGGAGCTGTTTTTT
CASSLVGLGTTFTGELFF
>TRBV28|TRBJ1-2|-|TRBD1
TGTGCCATCCTGTCCGCAGGGGGCGACTATGGCTACACCTTC
CAILSAGGDYGYTF
>TRBV27|TRBJ1-1|-|-
TGTGCCAGCAGTTTATCGGGGCTAGGGGGAACTGAAGCTTTCTTT
CASSLSGLGGTEAFF
>TRBV14|TRBJ1-1|few|-
TGTGCCAGCAGCCCGCAGGGGAACACTGAAGCTTTCTTT
CASSPQGNTEAFF
>TRBV5-1|TRBJ2-5|-|TRBD2
TGCGCCAGCAGCACGGGACTAGCGGGAGGGCCCTCGGGAGAGACCCAGTACTTC
CASSTGLAGGPSGETQYF
>TRBV4-1|TRBJ2-2|-|-
TGCGCCAGCAGCCAAGCTGGTCAGGGGATAACCGGGGAGCTGTTTTTT
CASSQAGQGITGELFF
>TRBV5-1|TRBJ2-7|-|TRBD1
TGCGCCAGCAGCTTTCCTCGGACAGGGGTCTACGAGCAGTACTTC
CASSFPRTGVYEQYF
>TRBV10-1|TRBJ2-7|-|TRBD1
TGCGCCAGCAGTGAAAGAGGGGGCCTCGAGCAGTACTTC
CASSERGGLEQYF
>TRBV14|TRBJ2-7|-|TRBD1
TGTGCCAGCAGCCAACGGACAGGGGGATCCTACGAGCAGTACTTC
CASSQRTGGSYEQYF
>TRBV6-5|TRBJ2-1|-|TRBD2
TGTGCCAGCAGTTACGGGTTAGCGGGAGAGGTTGAGCAGTTCTTC
CASSYGLAGEVEQFF
>TRBV5-1|TRBJ2-1|-|TRBD1
TGCGCCAGCAGCCCTGGACAGGGGTCCAATGAGCAGTTCTTC
CASSPGQGSNEQFF
>TRBV24-1|TRBJ2-3|-|-
TGTGCCACCAGTGATATACAGTTAGATACGCAGTATTTT
CATSDIQLDTQYF
>TRBV6-1|TRBJ2-1|-|-
TGTGCCAGCAGTGAAGATGGGGGAGGCTACAATGAGCAGTTCTTC
CASSEDGGGYNEQFF
>TRBV11-2|TRBJ1-2|-|-
TGTGCCAGCAGCTTCCGCAGGGCTAGTGGCTACACCTTC
CASSFRRASGYTF
>TRBV5-1|TRBJ1-5|-|-
TGCGCCAGCAGTGAGGGTCTCGATCAGCCCCAGCATTTT
CASSEGLDQPQHF
>TRBV10-3|TRBJ1-1|few|-
TGTGCCATCAGTCGGACAGAGACGAGGGGGACTGAAGCTTTCTTT
CAISRTETRGTEAFF
>TRBV7-6|TRBJ1-1|-|-
TGTGCCAGCAGCTTGGTGGGGGCGGCTTTCTTT
CASSLVGAAFF
>TRBV5-1|TRBJ1-1|once|TRBD1
TGCGCCAGCAGCGTGACAGGGGGCACTGAAGCTTTCTTT
CASSVTGGTEAFF
>TRBV5-1|TRBJ2-1|-|TRBD2
TGCGCCAGCAGCCAGCTAAGCGGGAGGGCCCCCGGGTACAATGAGCAGTTCTTC
CASSQLSGRAPGYNEQFF
>TRBV6-5|TRBJ2-7|-|TRBD2
TGTGCCAGCAGTTTTGCGGGAGTTGGCGAGCAGTACTTC
CASSFAGVGEQYF
>TRBV27|TRBJ1-6|-|-
TGTGCCAGCACAACAGCCGGATTAATTAATTCACCCCTCCACTTT
CASTTAGLINSPLHF
>TRBV27|TRBJ1-6|-|-
TGTGCCAGCAGCCCTACAGGATCCAATAATTCACCCCTCCACTTT
CASSPTGSNNSPLHF
>TRBV6-4|TRBJ2-5|few|TRBD2
TGTGCCAGCAGCCAGACTAGCGGGAGTCTGGAGACCCAGTACTTC
CASSQTSGSLETQYF
>TRBV7-9|TRBJ1-1|few|TRBD1
TGTGCCAGCAGCTTCCGGACAGGTGGGGTCTTATCTGAAGCTTTCTTT
CASSFRTGGVLSEAFF
>TRBV2|TRBJ1-6|-|TRBD1
TGTGCCAGCAGTCTGATGCGACAGGGAGTTTCCCCCCTCCACTTT
CASSLMRQGVSPLHF
>TRBV7-9|TRBJ1-1|-|-
TGTGCCAGCAGCTTGACAGCCGGAAACACTGAAGCTTTCTTT
CASSLTAGNTEAFF
>TRBV27|TRBJ2-2|-|TRBD2
TGTGCCAGCAGTGGACTAGCGGAGAACACCGGGGAGCTGTTTTTT
CASSGLAENTGELFF
>TRBV19|TRBJ1-2|-|-
TGTGCCAGTATAATGGCAGGGAGGGACTATGGCTACACCTTC
CASIMAGRDYGYTF
>TRBV29-1|TRBJ2-2|-|-
TGCAGCGTTGATACCAGGGACACCGGGGAGCTGTTTTTT
CSVDTRDTGELFF
>TRBV7-9|TRBJ2-5|-|-
TGTGCCAGCAGCTTGGGGGGAGATCAAGAGACCCAGTACTTC
CASSLGGDQETQYF
>TRBV19|TRBJ1-3|-|TRBD1
TGTGCCAGTAGTGCCAGGGGGGACATCTTTGGAAACACCATATATTTT
CASSARGDIFGNTIYF
>TRBV19|TRBJ1-5|-|-
TGTGCCAGTAGTATCCGCCGGGAGGGACCCTATCGGAGCAATCAGCCCCAGCATTTT
CASSIRREGPYRSNQPQHF
>TRBV4-1|TRBJ2-3|-|-
TGCGCCAGCAGCTTTCCCCCGGGAGGCACAGATACGCAGTATTTT
CASSFPPGGTDTQYF
>TRBV28|TRBJ1-3|-|-
TGTGCCAGCAGCCCCGGTGGGGCGAAGTACACCATATATTTT
CASSPGGAKYTIYF
>TRBV13|TRBJ2-1|once|-
TGTGCCAGCAGCTTAGGTAGCGGCAATGAGCAGTTCTTC
CASSLGSGNEQFF
>TRBV6-5|TRBJ2-7|-|TRBD1
TGTGCCAGCAGAAGGACAGGGGCGAATTACGAGCAGTACTTC
CASRRTGANYEQYF
>TRBV15|TRBJ2-5|few|-
TGTGCCACCAGCAGACAGGGTGGAGAGACCCAGTACTTC
CATSRQGGETQYF
>TRBV7-3|TRBJ2-3|-|TRBD1
TGTGCCAGCAGCGAATTCGGGACAGGGATGCCAGATACGCAGTATTTT
CASSEFGTGMPDTQYF
>TRBV28|TRBJ2-3|-|TRBD1
TGTGCCACCGTGGGACAGGGGGCGCTAAGGGCAGATACGCAGTATTTT
CATVGQGALRADTQYF
>TRBV5-1|TRBJ1-2|few|-
TGCGCCAGCAGCCCCTCTCTCCGTCCCCGGGTATCCCCTAACTATGGCTACACCTTC
CASSPSLRPRVSPNYGYTF
>TRBV6-6|TRBJ1-5|-|-
TGTGCCAGCAGTTACACAGGCAGGGGCGGCAATCAGCCCCAGCATTTT
CASSYTGRGGNQPQHF